This T cell receptor beta chain emerged from a study of T cells in Graves' hyperthyroidism and ophthalmopathy. Points from the study as a whole: Ophthalmopathy was identified by the model a median about 6.8 months ahead of onset.

The investigators amplified TCR beta CDR3 regions from RNA transcripts. The HTBI primer set drove a first-round RT-PCR of the TCR CDR3. TCRdb called the multiplex PCR reads again in MiXCR, with one record for every CDR3 protein. The data hold hundreds of thousands of distinct CDR3 sequences, with more than 12% observed a single time. At least ten counts were recorded for this clonotype. Its target is unknown. The sequence came from a woman aged 45-60 years with Graves' ophthalmopathy. The specimen was blood.

CDR3 sequence (DNA): TGTGCTAGTGGTTTGGCTATCGGACAGGGAAGCTACAATGAGCAGTTCTTC. Translating it yields CASGLAIGQGSYNEQFF. The gene calls are TRBV12-5 and TRBJ2-1; 8 bases are a match to TRBD1. J gave up 3 bases and V 1 base, and 8 bases lay outside the gene matches. The CDR3 is 17 amino acids. Germline V gene sequence: CDR1 LGHNT, CDR2 FRNRAP.